What follows is one T cell receptor (beta chain) and its context. Its target is unknown. This could be a read error, since a much larger clone is one nucleotide away. This record comes from a study of T cells in Graves' hyperthyroidism and ophthalmopathy. The germline V gene encodes CDR1 MNHEY and CDR2 SVGEGT. The CDR3 totals 16 residues. Regions amplified from RNA transcripts were the TCR beta CDR3 regions. The TCR CDR3 first-round RT-PCR relied on the HTBI primer set. One entry per CDR3 protein, called by TCRdb with MiXCR from the multiplex PCR reads. This sample yields 470,000 or so distinct CDR3 sequences, of which more than 20% are seen a single time; more than 25% belongs to the top ten. Study conclusions and caveats: Ophthalmopathy could be told apart from stable hyperthyroidism with a 13 V-J model.

The origin of this receptor is a man aged 18 to 30 with Graves' hyperthyroidism. V is TRBV6-2 or TRBV6-3 and J is TRBJ2-5, with TRBD2 identical over 8 bases. What was sequenced was blood. DNA for the CDR3: TGTGCCAGCAACTTCCTTTATGCGGGGGGCCAAGAGACCAAGTACTTC. Its translation is CASNFLYAGGQETKYF.